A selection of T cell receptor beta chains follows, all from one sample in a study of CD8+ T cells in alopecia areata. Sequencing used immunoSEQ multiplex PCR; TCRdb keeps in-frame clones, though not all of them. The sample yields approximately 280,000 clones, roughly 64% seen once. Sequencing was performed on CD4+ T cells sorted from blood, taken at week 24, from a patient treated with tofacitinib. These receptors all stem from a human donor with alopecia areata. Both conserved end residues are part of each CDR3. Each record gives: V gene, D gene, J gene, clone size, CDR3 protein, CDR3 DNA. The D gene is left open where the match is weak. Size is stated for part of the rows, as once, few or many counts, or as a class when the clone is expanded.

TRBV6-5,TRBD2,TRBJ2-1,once,CASSRPGLAEFF,TGTGCCAGCAGCCGTCCGGGACTAGCGGAGTTCTTC
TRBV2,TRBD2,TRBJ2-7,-,CASSPSTGGWEQYF,TGTGCCAGCAGCCCAAGTACGGGAGGGTGGGAGCAGTACTTC
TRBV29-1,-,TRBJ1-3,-,CSVDTGGAGNTIYF,TGCAGCGTTGATACGGGGGGCGCTGGAAACACCATATATTTT
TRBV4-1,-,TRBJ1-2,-,CASSHPPGEDYGYTF,TGCGCCAGCAGCCACCCCCCAGGGGAGGACTATGGCTACACCTTC
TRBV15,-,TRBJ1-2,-,CATSRDLGGVTF,TGTGCCACCAGCAGAGATCTCGGGGGCGTCACCTTC
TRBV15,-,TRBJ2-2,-,CATSRDRTVTGELFF,TGTGCCACCAGCAGAGATCGGACGGTTACCGGGGAGCTGTTTTTT
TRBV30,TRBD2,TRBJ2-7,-,CAWNPGGTPYEQYF,TGTGCCTGGAACCCGGGGGGGACACCTTACGAGCAGTACTTC
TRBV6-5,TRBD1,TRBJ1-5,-,CASSRRQGAGQPQHF,TGTGCCAGCAGCCGACGACAGGGGGCCGGCCAGCCCCAGCATTTT
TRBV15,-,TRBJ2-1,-,CATTGLDEQFF,TGTGCCACCACAGGGCTGGATGAGCAGTTCTTC
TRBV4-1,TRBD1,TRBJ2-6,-,CASSYTGAVLTF,TGCGCCAGCAGCTATACAGGGGCCGTCCTGACTTTC
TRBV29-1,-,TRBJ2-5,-,CSVVKETQYF,TGCAGCGTTGTCAAGGAAACCCAGTACTTC
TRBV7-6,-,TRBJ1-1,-,CASSLMAGNTEAFF,TGTGCCAGCAGCCTAATGGCGGGGAACACTGAAGCTTTCTTT
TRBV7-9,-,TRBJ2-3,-,CASSASGGTDTQYF,TGTGCCAGCAGCGCCTCGGGGGGCACAGATACGCAGTATTTT
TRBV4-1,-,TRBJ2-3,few,CASSQVPGADTQYF,TGCGCCAGCAGCCAAGTCCCCGGGGCAGATACGCAGTATTTT
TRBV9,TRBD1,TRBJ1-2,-,CASSAQGGNGYTF,TGTGCCAGCAGCGCCCAGGGGGGAAATGGCTACACCTTC
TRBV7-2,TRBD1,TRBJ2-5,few,CASSLAGPRDREYF,TGTGCCAGCAGCTTAGCGGGCCCCCGGGACAGGGAGTACTTC
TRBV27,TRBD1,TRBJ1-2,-,CASSTGTGVPLGYGYTF,TGTGCCAGCAGCACCGGTACAGGGGTACCCCTTGGCTATGGCTACACCTTC
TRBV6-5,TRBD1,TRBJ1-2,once,CASRPDRTPNYGYTF,TGTGCCAGCAGACCGGACAGGACCCCCAACTATGGCTACACCTTC
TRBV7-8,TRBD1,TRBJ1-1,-,CASSLDRGDTEAFF,TGTGCCAGCAGCTTAGACAGGGGCGACACTGAAGCTTTCTTT
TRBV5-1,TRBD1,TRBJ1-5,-,CASSEGTGGGQPQHF,TGCGCCAGCAGCGAAGGGACAGGGGGCGGTCAGCCCCAGCATTTT
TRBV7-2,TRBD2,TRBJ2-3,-,CASSSLAGASTDTQYF,TGTGCCAGCAGCTCACTAGCGGGGGCTTCCACAGATACGCAGTATTTT
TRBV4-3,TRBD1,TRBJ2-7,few,CASSHPLDRGTLNEQYF,TGCGCCAGCAGCCACCCGTTGGACAGGGGAACGCTTAACGAGCAGTACTTC
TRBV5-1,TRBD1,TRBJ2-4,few,CASSSMGQGSDIQYF,TGCGCCAGCAGCTCAATGGGACAGGGGTCCGACATTCAGTACTTC
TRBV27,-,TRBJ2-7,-,CASSPTQRTHYEQYF,TGTGCCAGCAGCCCCACCCAGAGGACCCACTACGAGCAGTACTTC
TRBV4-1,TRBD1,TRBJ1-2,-,CASSQGLLDRGDNYGYTF,TGCGCCAGCAGCCAAGGACTTTTGGACAGGGGCGATAACTATGGCTACACCTTC
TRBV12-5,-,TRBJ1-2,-,CASGLVTGGDYGYTF,TGTGCTAGTGGTTTGGTAACAGGTGGAGACTATGGCTACACCTTC
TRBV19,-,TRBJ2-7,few,CASRRPGERGEQYF,TGTGCCAGTCGTAGACCTGGTGAGAGGGGGGAGCAGTACTTC
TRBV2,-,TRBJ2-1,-,CASMGTPSSEQFF,TGTGCCAGCATGGGTACCCCTAGCAGCGAGCAGTTCTTC
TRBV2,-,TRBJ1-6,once,CASSDMRGYSPLHF,TGTGCCAGCAGTGATATGAGGGGATATTCACCCCTCCACTTT
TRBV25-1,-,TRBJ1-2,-,CASSKTVVYGYTF,TGTGCCAGCAGCAAGACAGTTGTCTATGGCTACACCTTC
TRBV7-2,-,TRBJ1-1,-,CASSLDRGNTEAFF,TGTGCCAGCAGCCTCGACAGAGGGAACACTGAAGCTTTCTTT
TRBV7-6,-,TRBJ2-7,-,CASSLVGGASYEQYF,TGTGCCAGCAGCTTAGTCGGAGGTGCGTCCTACGAGCAGTACTTC
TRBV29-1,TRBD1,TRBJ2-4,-,CSVGRTGLAKNIQYF,TGCAGCGTTGGGCGGACAGGACTAGCCAAAAACATTCAGTACTTC
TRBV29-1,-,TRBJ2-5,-,CSVEDKGPRTKETQYF,TGCAGCGTTGAAGACAAAGGACCAAGAACGAAAGAGACCCAGTACTTC
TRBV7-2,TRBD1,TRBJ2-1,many,CASSYPGQGLSPIYNEQFF,TGTGCCAGCAGTTATCCGGGACAGGGGTTGTCCCCTATTTACAATGAGCAGTTCTTC
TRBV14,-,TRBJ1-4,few,CASSQTRVEKLFF,TGTGCCAGCAGCCAAACCAGGGTCGAAAAACTGTTTTTT
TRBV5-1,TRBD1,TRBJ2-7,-,CASSLGRGLYEQYF,TGCGCCAGCAGCTTGGGAAGGGGGCTATACGAGCAGTACTTC
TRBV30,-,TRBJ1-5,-,CAWSAQGNQPQHF,TGTGCCTGGAGCGCGCAGGGGAATCAGCCCCAGCATTTT
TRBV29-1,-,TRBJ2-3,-,CSVEVSGLQYF,TGCAGCGTTGAGGTGTCTGGTTTGCAGTATTTT
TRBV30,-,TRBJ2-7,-,CAWSVPEERYEQYF,TGTGCCTGGAGTGTACCAGAGGAGCGCTACGAGCAGTACTTC
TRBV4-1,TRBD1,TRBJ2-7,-,CASSRGQGYEQYF,TGCGCCAGCAGCCGCGGACAGGGCTACGAGCAGTACTTC
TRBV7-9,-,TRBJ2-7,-,CASSLTGATAYEQYF,TGTGCCAGCAGCTTAACCGGGGCCACTGCCTACGAGCAGTACTTC
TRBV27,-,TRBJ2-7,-,CASSQLGSGFEQYF,TGTGCCAGCAGTCAACTGGGGTCTGGTTTCGAGCAGTACTTC
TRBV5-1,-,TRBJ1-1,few,CASSSSSGHTEAFF,TGCGCCAGCAGCTCTAGCTCAGGGCACACTGAAGCTTTCTTT
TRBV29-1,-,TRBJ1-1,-,CSGVGHGVKNTEAFF,TGCAGCGGGGTGGGCCATGGAGTTAAGAACACTGAAGCTTTCTTT
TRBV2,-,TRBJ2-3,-,CASSEALGTDTQYF,TGTGCCAGCAGTGAAGCGCTGGGCACAGATACGCAGTATTTT
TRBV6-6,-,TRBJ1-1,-,CAGSAQFNTEAFF,TGTGCCGGCAGTGCTCAGTTCAACACTGAAGCTTTCTTT
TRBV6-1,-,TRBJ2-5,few,CASSEDVAQQETQYF,TGTGCCAGCAGTGAAGACGTCGCACAACAAGAGACCCAGTACTTC
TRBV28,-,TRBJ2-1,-,CASSLGYNEQFF,TGTGCCAGCAGTTTGGGCTACAATGAGCAGTTCTTC
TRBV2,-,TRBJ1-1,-,CASSGLGVGDTEAFF,TGTGCCAGCAGTGGACTAGGGGTGGGGGACACTGAAGCTTTCTTT
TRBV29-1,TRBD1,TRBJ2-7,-,CSVKRQGYEQYF,TGCAGCGTTAAACGACAGGGCTACGAGCAGTACTTC
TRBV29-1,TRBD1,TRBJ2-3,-,CSVDPGQGTDTQYF,TGCAGCGTTGATCCGGGACAGGGCACAGATACGCAGTATTTT
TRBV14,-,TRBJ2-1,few,CASSLYNEQFF,TGTGCCAGCAGCCTATACAATGAGCAGTTCTTC
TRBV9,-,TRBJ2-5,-,CASSPGGGLVETQYF,TGTGCCAGCAGCCCTGGCGGGGGCTTGGTAGAGACCCAGTACTTC
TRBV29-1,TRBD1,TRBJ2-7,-,CSVYRQGPLSYEQYF,TGCAGCGTATACCGACAGGGCCCCCTCTCCTACGAGCAGTACTTC
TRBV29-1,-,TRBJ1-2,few,CSAIPPGGLDYGYTF,TGCAGCGCCATACCCCCTGGGGGGCTGGACTATGGCTACACCTTC
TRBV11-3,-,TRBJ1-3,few,CASSRGLSGNTIYF,TGTGCCAGCAGCCGGGGACTTTCTGGAAACACCATATATTTT
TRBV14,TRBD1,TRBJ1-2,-,CASSQEDRNYGYTF,TGTGCCAGCAGCCAAGAGGACAGGAACTATGGCTACACCTTC
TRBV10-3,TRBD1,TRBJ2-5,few,CAISDSGTGQETQYF,TGTGCCATCAGTGATTCCGGGACAGGGCAAGAGACCCAGTACTTC
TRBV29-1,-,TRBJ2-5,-,CSVAQGGISEETQYF,TGCAGCGTTGCCCAAGGGGGAATTAGCGAAGAGACCCAGTACTTC